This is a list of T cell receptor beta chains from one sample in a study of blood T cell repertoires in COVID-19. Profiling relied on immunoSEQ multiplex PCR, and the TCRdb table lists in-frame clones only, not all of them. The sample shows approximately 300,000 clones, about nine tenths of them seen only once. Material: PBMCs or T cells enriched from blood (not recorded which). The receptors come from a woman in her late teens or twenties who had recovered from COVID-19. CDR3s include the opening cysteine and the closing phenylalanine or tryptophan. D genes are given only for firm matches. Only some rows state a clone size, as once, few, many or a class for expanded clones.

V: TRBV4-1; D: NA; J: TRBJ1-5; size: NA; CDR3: CASSKQTSNQPQHF; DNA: TGCGCCAGCAGCAAACAGACTAGCAATCAGCCCCAGCATTTT
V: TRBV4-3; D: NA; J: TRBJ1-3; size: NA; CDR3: CASSQVMATGNTIYF; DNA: TGCGCCAGCAGCCAAGTCATGGCAACTGGAAACACCATATATTTT
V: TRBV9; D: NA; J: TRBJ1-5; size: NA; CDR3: CASMPADQPQHF; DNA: TGTGCCAGCATGCCCGCAGATCAGCCCCAGCATTTT
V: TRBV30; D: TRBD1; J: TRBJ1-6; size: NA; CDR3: CAWSTGQGNSPLHF; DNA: TGTGCCTGGAGCACGGGACAGGGGAATTCACCCCTCCACTTT
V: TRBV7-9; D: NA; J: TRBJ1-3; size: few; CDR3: CASSLDRGAGNTIYF; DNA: TGTGCCAGCAGCTTAGACCGCGGGGCTGGAAACACCATATATTTT
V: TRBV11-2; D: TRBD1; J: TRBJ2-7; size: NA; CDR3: CASSIRTGSSYEQYF; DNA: TGTGCCAGCAGCATAAGGACAGGGAGCTCCTACGAGCAGTACTTC
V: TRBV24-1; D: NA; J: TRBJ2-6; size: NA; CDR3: CATSDRASIGANVLTF; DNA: TGTGCCACCAGTGACAGGGCCTCGATTGGGGCCAACGTCCTGACTTTC
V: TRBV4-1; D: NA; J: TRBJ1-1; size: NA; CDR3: CASSQEGGEGTEAFF; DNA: TGCGCCAGCAGCCAAGAAGGAGGGGAGGGGACTGAAGCTTTCTTT
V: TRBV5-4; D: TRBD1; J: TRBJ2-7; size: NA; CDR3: CASSRDRDEQYF; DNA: TGTGCCAGCAGTCGGGACAGGGACGAGCAGTACTTC
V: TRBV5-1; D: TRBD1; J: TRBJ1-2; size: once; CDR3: CASSSPGQGARDYGYTF; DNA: TGCGCCAGCAGCTCACCGGGACAGGGGGCTAGGGACTATGGCTACACCTTC
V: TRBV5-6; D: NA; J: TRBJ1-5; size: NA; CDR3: CASSSALLESNQPQHF; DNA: TGTGCCAGCAGCTCCGCCTTATTAGAAAGCAATCAGCCCCAGCATTTT
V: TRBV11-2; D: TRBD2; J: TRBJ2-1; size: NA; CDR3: CASGRTSGSENDNEQFF; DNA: TGTGCCAGCGGTCGGACTAGCGGGAGCGAAAACGACAATGAGCAGTTCTTC
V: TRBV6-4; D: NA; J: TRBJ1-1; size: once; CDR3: CASSESSEDEAFF; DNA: TGTGCCAGCAGTGAGAGCAGTGAGGATGAAGCTTTCTTT
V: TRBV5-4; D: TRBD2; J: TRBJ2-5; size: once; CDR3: CASSLPLAGAGETQYF; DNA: TGTGCCAGCAGCTTGCCCCTAGCGGGAGCGGGGGAGACCCAGTACTTC
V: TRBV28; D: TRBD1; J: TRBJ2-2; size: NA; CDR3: CASSLSQGANTGELFF; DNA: TGTGCCAGCAGTTTATCGCAGGGGGCGAACACCGGGGAGCTGTTTTTT
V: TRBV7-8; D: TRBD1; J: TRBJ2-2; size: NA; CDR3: CASSLRQGLNTGELFF; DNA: TGTGCCAGCAGCTTACGACAGGGGTTAAACACCGGGGAGCTGTTTTTT
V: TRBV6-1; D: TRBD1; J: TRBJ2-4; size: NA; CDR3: CASSAWTGVAKNIQYF; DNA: TGTGCCAGCAGTGCCTGGACAGGAGTAGCCAAAAACATTCAGTACTTC
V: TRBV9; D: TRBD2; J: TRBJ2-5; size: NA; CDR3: CASSPSGGHQETQYF; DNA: TGTGCCAGCAGCCCTAGCGGGGGCCACCAAGAGACCCAGTACTTC
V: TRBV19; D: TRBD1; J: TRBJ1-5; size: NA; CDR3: CASSIFLTGGGQPQHF; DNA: TGTGCCAGTAGTATCTTCCTTACAGGGGGAGGTCAGCCCCAGCATTTT
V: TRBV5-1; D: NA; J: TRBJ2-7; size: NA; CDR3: CASSSLPAGSIYEQYF; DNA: TGCGCCAGCAGCTCGCTCCCCGCCGGGTCCATCTACGAGCAGTACTTC
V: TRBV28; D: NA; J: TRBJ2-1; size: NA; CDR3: CASSLGGTSYNEQFF; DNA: TGTGCCAGCAGTTTAGGAGGAACCAGCTACAATGAGCAGTTCTTC
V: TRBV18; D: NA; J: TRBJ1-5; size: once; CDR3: CASSGTNSNQPQHF; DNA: TGTGCCAGCTCCGGGACTAATAGCAATCAGCCCCAGCATTTT
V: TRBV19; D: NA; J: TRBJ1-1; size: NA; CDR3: CASSIRGGHSEAFF; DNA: TGTGCCAGTAGTATCCGGGGGGGGCACAGTGAAGCTTTCTTT